The 8 T cell receptor beta chains presented below share a single source sample, sequenced in a study of identical twins. MiXCR was run by TCRdb on the 5' RACE reads, yielding one entry per CDR3 protein. The profile covers 250,000 or so distinct CDR3 sequences, with 7% to 8.5% appearing a single time and about 5.8% taken by the ten largest. This sample was also put to use in a study of yellow fever vaccine responses in identical twins.

The source material was CD8+ T cells sorted from blood. The receptors were gathered from a young woman in good health.

This clonotype has a count of ten or more. This chain connects TRBV2 to TRBJ2-5, with no clear D. This CDR3 has 15 amino acids. Germline loops: CDR1 SNHLY, CDR2 FYNNEI. V lost 3 bases and J 4 bases, leaving 15 bases between the germline ends. CDR3 sequence (DNA): TGTGCCAGCAGTGAGGCCTCCGTCCTAGGAGAGACCCAGTACTTC. Protein product: CASSEASVLGETQYF.

This clonotype was counted many times. The chain is built from TRBV4-1 and TRBJ2-3, with D possibly matching TRBD1 (6 bases). The germline gives CDR1 MGHRA, CDR2 YSYEKL. V dropped 4 bases and J dropped 4 bases, with 12 bases sitting between them. CDR3 length equals 14 residues. The CDR3 protein is CASSPKGVADTQYF. For the CDR3, the DNA is TGCGCCAGCAGCCCCAAGGGGGTAGCAGATACGCAGTATTTT.

The chain has TRBV24-1 and TRBJ2-7; D tentatively fits TRBD1 or TRBD2 (6 bases each). Trimming cost V 3 bases and J 2 bases, with 13 bases left between them. From germline, CDR1 is KGHDR and CDR2 SFDVKD. The CDR3 has 15 residues. The CDR3 spells CATSDRDGGPYEQYF. CDR3 bases: TGTGCCACCAGTGATCGGGACGGGGGCCCCTACGAGCAGTACTTC.

This clonotype has at least ten counts. This chain connects TRBV7-9 to TRBJ2-2; no firm D call. Deletions cut 1 base from V and 10 bases from J, with 1 base between. This CDR3 spans 10 amino acids. CDR1 is SEHNR, CDR2 FQNEAQ, per germline (reference sequence). Here the CDR3 DNA reads TGTGCCAGCAGCTTAGAGGAGCTGTTTTTT. The encoded protein is CASSLEELFF.

This clonotype was seen only a few times. The chain has TRBV4-1 and TRBJ2-7, with 11 bases aligning to TRBD2. V trimming: 2 bases; J trimming: 3 bases; junction bases outside the gene matches: 15. The CDR3 sequence is 19 residues long. Germline CDR1 MGHRA, CDR2 YSYEKL. For the CDR3, the DNA is TGCGCCAGCAGCCAACAAGTTAAATTGGGACTAGCGGAGGACTACGAGCAGTACTTC. It specifies CASSQQVKLGLAEDYEQYF.

The chain has TRBV3-1 and TRBJ1-1; a possible D gene is TRBD1 (5 bases). The CDR3 consists of 22 residues. Germline-derived CDR1 and CDR2 are LGHDT and YNNKEL (reference sequence). V lost 4 bases and J lost 1, with 34 bases in between. In DNA, the CDR3 is TGTGCCAGCAGCCTCAGCGATGCCTCCCTCCGGGACCCTCGGCGGGGGAACACTGAAGCTTTCTTT. This codes for CASSLSDASLRDPRRGNTEAFF.

This clonotype showed up many times. The chain recombines TRBV27 with TRBJ2-3, with 11 positions matching TRBD1. Unmatched junction bases numbered 3, after V lost 1 base and J lost 3 bases. Looked up from germline, CDR1 is MNHEY and CDR2 is SMNVEV (reference sequence). The CDR3 is 16 amino acids. The CDR3 is CASSLFRDRGTDTQYF. As DNA, the CDR3 is TGTGCCAGCAGTTTATTCCGGGACAGGGGGACAGATACGCAGTATTTT.

Ten or more counts support this clonotype. This rearrangement joins TRBV3-1 to TRBJ2-5; no definite D call. The CDR3 is 16 residues long. V was shortened by 4 bases and J by 1 base, with 16 bases between the two germline ends. In germline, CDR1 is LGHDT, CDR2 YNNKEL (reference sequence). The CDR3 spells CASSLEQVGLQETQYF. CDR3 sequence (DNA): TGTGCCAGCAGCCTCGAACAAGTCGGGCTCCAAGAGACCCAGTACTTC.